Following are 20 T cell receptor beta chains from one sample sequenced in a study of beta chain features in type 1 diabetes. As every portion of the isolated RNA was reverse transcribed, the sequencing read expressed TCRB transcripts. This table comes from immunoSEQ multiplex PCR, and its TCRdb copy is limited to in-frame clones, with some not included. The sample lists 350,000 to 400,000 clones, roughly 16% occurring once. Specimen: naive CD4+ T cells from blood. These receptors came from a woman younger than 35 in good health.

The chain carries TRBV10-3 and TRBJ2-7; D not resolved. The CDR3 has 12 residues. Germline V CDR1 and CDR2: ENHRY, SYGVKD. Trimming took 10 bases from V and 10 from J, leaving 20 bases between them. The DNA of the CDR3 is TGTGCCACCGCTCCGTCTCTGCAGCGACAGTACTTC. Residues: CATAPSLQRQYF.

This chain uses TRBV18 with TRBJ2-7, with D hard to call. V dropped 0 bases and J dropped 3 bases, with 9 bases sitting between them. Looked up from germline, CDR1 is KGHSH and CDR2 is LQKENI. The CDR3 has 14 amino acids. The CDR3 spells CASSPPAVGYEQYF. CDR3 DNA: TGTGCCAGCTCACCACCGGCGGTGGGCTACGAGCAGTACTTC.

The chain combines TRBV23-1 with TRBJ1-2; weak D call: TRBD1 (6 bases). Being an ORF, TRBV23-1 has a function that is uncertain. V was trimmed by 8 bases and J by 4 bases, leaving 20 bases between them. The CDR3 runs 15 residues. This CDR3 is CASGSTGPRGYGYTF. DNA for the CDR3: TGCGCCAGCGGATCGACAGGTCCGAGAGGCTATGGCTACACCTTC.

This clone was counted between two and nine times. V usage is TRBV29-1 and J usage is TRBJ2-7; no clear D gene. V lost 5 bases and J lost 1, with 12 bases in between. There are 13 residues in the CDR3. The germline V gene encodes CDR1 SQVTM and CDR2 ANQGSEA. Here the CDR3 DNA reads TGCAGCGTTAGTATAGTAGCATCCTACGAGCAGTACTTC. It yields the protein CSVSIVASYEQYF.

This clone was observed a few times. The chain is built from TRBV19 and TRBJ2-3, with 9 bases matching TRBD2. The CDR3 is 14 residues long. CDR1 and CDR2 (germline): LNHDA, SQIVND (reference sequence). The trim removed 4 bases at V and 9 bases at J, leaving 8 bases unmatched. Here the CDR3 reads CASSSGRAARTQYF. The CDR3 coding sequence is TGTGCCAGTAGTAGCGGGAGGGCCGCGAGAACGCAGTATTTT.

This clone was recorded a few times. V gene TRBV11-2 combines with J gene TRBJ2-1; TRBD2 might be the D (7 bases). V was clipped by 5 bases and J by 12 bases, with 17 bases between them. Germline V lookup: CDR1 SGHAT, CDR2 FQNNGV. The CDR3 is made up of 13 amino acids. The CDR3 loop is CASSLWGGRGQFF. The DNA for the CDR3 is TGTGCCAGCAGCCTTTGGGGGGGCCGTGGGCAGTTCTTC.

This clone was detected only a few times. This chain joins TRBV28 and TRBJ1-4, with D uncertain. V lost 3 bases, J lost 4 bases, and 9 bases lay in between. CDR3 length equals 14 residues. CDR1 is MDHEN, CDR2 SYDVKM, per germline. The CDR3 DNA reads as TGTGCCAGCAGTTTGGAGCCGAGTAATGAAAAACTGTTTTTT. It specifies CASSLEPSNEKLFF.

The V call is TRBV7-2, the J call TRBJ2-2; D may be TRBD2 (6 bases). V was clipped by 5 bases and J by 0 bases, with 13 bases between them. Per germline, CDR1 SGHTA and CDR2 FQGNSA. The CDR3 has 16 residues. CDR3 nucleotides: TGTGCCAGCAGCATGCTAGCGTTCGCGAACACCGGGGAGCTGTTTTTT. Translating gives CASSMLAFANTGELFF.

The V call is TRBV7-2, the J call TRBJ2-2, with TRBD2 matching over 9 bases. V gave up 1 base and J gave up 9 bases; unmatched junction bases: 6. Germline V gene lookup returns CDR1 SGHTA and CDR2 FQGNSA. CDR3 length equals 15 residues. The CDR3 region has the DNA TGTGCCAGCAGCTTAGGGCCTAGCGGGACCCGGGAGCTGTTTTTT. Encoded protein: CASSLGPSGTRELFF.

The rearrangement links TRBV6-6 to TRBJ2-1; D unresolved. V was trimmed by 7 bases and J by 5 bases, leaving 18 bases between them. Germline V gives CDR1 MNHNY, CDR2 SVGAGI (reference sequence). CDR3 length equals 15 residues. The CDR3 spells CASTPLGNGNNEQFF. The CDR3 DNA sequence: TGTGCCAGCACTCCCCTAGGAAACGGAAACAATGAGCAGTTCTTC.

This clone appeared a few times. The chain has TRBV19 and TRBJ2-3; 7 nucleotides match TRBD1. CDR1 and CDR2 (germline): LNHDA, SQIVND (reference sequence). The CDR3 covers 14 residues. Trimming removed 7 bases from V and 3 bases from J; junction bases left unmatched: 7. CDR3 region: CASTPGQTTDTQYF. As DNA, the CDR3 is TGTGCCAGTACTCCGGGACAGACGACAGATACGCAGTATTTT.

This sequence joins TRBV20-1 and TRBJ2-7, with a tentative D call TRBD2 (5 bases). Looked up from germline, CDR1 is DFQATT and CDR2 is SNEGSKA (reference sequence). CDR3 length: 11 residues. The V and J ends lost 5 bases and 2 bases respectively, with 7 bases between them. DNA for the CDR3: TGCAGTGCTGGACTGACCTACGAGCAGTACTTC. Translated, it gives CSAGLTYEQYF.

This clone was seen a handful of times. The chain recombines TRBV5-1 with TRBJ1-4; D is possibly TRBD1 (5 bases). The CDR3 runs 12 residues. V lost 3 bases and J 5 bases, leaving 5 bases between the germline ends. Germline V gives CDR1 SGHRS, CDR2 YFSETQ. The CDR3: CASSYRNEKLFF. The DNA for the CDR3 is TGCGCCAGCAGCTACAGGAATGAAAAACTGTTTTTT.

This clone has just a few counts. This rearrangement joins TRBV5-4 to TRBJ2-1; unclear D gene. CDR3 length: 16 amino acids. Germline V gene sequence: CDR1 SGHNT, CDR2 YYREEE (reference sequence). V shed 0 bases and J shed 4 bases, with 14 bases lying between them. The CDR3 here is CASSLAVAVLYNEQFF. DNA for the CDR3: TGTGCCAGCAGCTTGGCCGTGGCAGTTCTTTACAATGAGCAGTTCTTC.

The gene calls are TRBV29-1 and TRBJ2-3; D is possibly TRBD1 (6 bases). CDR1 is SQVTM, CDR2 ANQGSEA, per germline. Trimming stripped 8 bases from V and 1 base from J, with 16 bases between. This CDR3 is built from 14 residues. CDR3 sequence (DNA): TGCAGCAGCTACAGGGTTGGGGGCACAGATACGCAGTATTTT. Protein sequence: CSSYRVGGTDTQYF.

This clone was seen only a few times. The chain links TRBV6-1 to TRBJ2-1; maybe TRBD2 (6 bases). The CDR3 is made up of 13 amino acids. Germline-derived CDR1 and CDR2 are MNHNS and SASEGT. V was clipped by 5 bases and J by 8 bases, with 13 bases between them. Here the CDR3 reads CASSLFRGYEQFF. The CDR3 bases are TGTGCCAGCAGTTTATTCCGGGGGTATGAGCAGTTCTTC.

This clone was picked up a small number of times. V is TRBV28 and J is TRBJ1-5; 10 nucleotides line up with TRBD1. J lost 10 bases, V lost 9 bases, and 9 bases had no gene match. This CDR3 is built from 13 residues. Germline CDR1 MDHEN, CDR2 SYDVKM. In nucleotides, the CDR3 is TGTGCCAGTCGGGACAGGGGATGGTACCCCCAGCATTTT. It specifies CASRDRGWYPQHF.

This chain uses TRBV11-3 with TRBJ2-7, with 12 bases aligning to TRBD2. Germline loops: CDR1 SGHNT, CDR2 YENEEA. Germline trimming cut 4 bases from V and 5 bases from J; bases unmatched to any gene: 0. The CDR3 extends over 13 amino acids. The CDR3, as DNA: TGTGCCAGCAGCTGGACTAGCGGGAACGAGCAGTACTTC. This encodes CASSWTSGNEQYF. The full variable domain, completed using reference TRBV11-3 and TRBJ2-7, is EAGVVQSPRYKIIEKKQPVAFWCNPISGHNTLYWYLQNLGQGPELLIRYENEEAVDDSQLPKDRFSAERLKGVDSTLKIQPAELGDSAVYLCASSWTSGNEQYFGPGTRLTVT.

This clone was detected only a few times. The rearrangement links TRBV27 to TRBJ2-7; D remains unclear. V was cut by 3 bases and J by 0 bases, with 9 bases left in between. CDR1 MNHEY and CDR2 SMNVEV come from the germline V gene (reference sequence). The CDR3 is made up of 14 amino acids. The CDR3 loop reads CASSFVAISYEQYF. Here the CDR3 DNA reads TGTGCCAGCAGTTTTGTAGCTATCTCCTACGAGCAGTACTTC.

The sample holds one count of this clone. The chain has TRBV6-5 and TRBJ2-1; D is possibly TRBD1 (7 bases). Trimming took off 5 bases at V and 9 bases at J, with 20 bases between the two ends. Germline V gene lookup returns CDR1 MNHEY and CDR2 SVGAGI. The CDR3 runs to 15 residues. CDR3 nucleotides: TGTGCCAGCAGTAAGACAGGGAGGACGACGGGTGAGCAGTTCTTC. It codes for CASSKTGRTTGEQFF.